This T cell receptor beta chain was found in a study of blood T cells in healthy people across ages. Regarding the study as a whole: A strong correlation was seen between TCR beta diversity and naive T cell percentage. It was not possible, with unsorted PBMCs, to conclusively compare naive and antigen-experienced cells. It was the long-lived donors that had more naive CD4+ cells and higher diversity than aged donors.

The CDR3 is 12 amino acids. V was pared by 8 bases and J by 2 bases, with 13 bases between. The germline CDR1 and CDR2 sequences are SQVTM and ANQGSEA. There are a few counts of this clonotype. The antigen remains unidentified. The authors ran a second PCR of 7 to 11 cycles using a sample-barcoded 5' primer and a J-beta primer mix. Every molecule of cDNA carried a tag from a template-switch adaptor with 12 random nucleotides. TCRdb used MiXCR to reprocess the 5' RACE reads, holding one entry per CDR3 protein. Here the sample spans about 1.5 million distinct CDR3 sequences, about 45% being singletons. V is TRBV29-1 and J is TRBJ2-7; possible D gene TRBD1, 5 bases. The source of this sequence is a woman between 18 and 29 years old in good health. The sample was blood. The CDR3 coding sequence is TGCAGCACAGCGCAGGGTCCCTACGAGCAGTACTTC. Protein product: CSTAQGPYEQYF.